This T cell receptor beta chain is drawn from a study of CD8+CD57+ T cells in acquired aplastic anemia. Germline V lookup: CDR1 SGHTA, CDR2 FQGNSA. CDR3 length: 15 residues. Concerning this clonotype: Relative to the germline gene, one junction end is altered; a read error may explain this.

Sequencing was done on patients that had shown CD8+CD57+ cell expansion by flow cytometry. Genomic DNA acted as the template from which TCR beta VDJ combination and CDR3 sequence profiling were carried out. TCRdb re-analysed the reads in MiXCR, keeping a single row per CDR3 protein. In the table there are around 160,000 distinct CDR3 sequences, 45% to 55% of which are singletons. Sequenced input: sorted CD4+, CD8+, or CD8+CD57+ T cells (not recorded which) from PBMCs. This clonotype was sampled from a human donor with aplastic anemia. The V and J genes are TRBV7-2 and TRBJ2-2, with 7 bases that match TRBD2. CDR3 nucleotides: TGTGCCAGCAGCCTAGCGGCGGAGGTCACCGGGGGGCTGTTTTTT. This encodes CASSLAAEVTGGLFF.